This T cell receptor (beta chain) stems from a study of T cells after yellow fever vaccination. General study findings and limits: Highly abundant clonotypes carried over from the bulk population could end up in FACS-sorted repertoires as contaminants.

The sample holds a few counts of this clonotype. Its matching antigen is unknown. One entry per CDR3 protein results from TCRdb running MiXCR on the 5' RACE reads. Of some 420,000 distinct CDR3 sequences listed, around 20% were seen once; the top ten hold over 15%. Looked up from germline, CDR1 is SGHRS and CDR2 is YFSETQ. The CDR3 sequence is 14 residues long. The V and J ends lost 4 bases and 2 bases respectively, with 11 bases between them. The material was PBMCs, obtained before the yellow fever booster vaccination. The V gene is TRBV5-1, the J gene TRBJ2-3, with a weak D call TRBD2 (6 bases). The clonotype comes from a man between 18 and 29 years old who received the YFV17D yellow fever vaccine. CDR3 protein: CASSREPPTDTQYF. CDR3 DNA sequence: TGCGCCAGCAGCCGGGAGCCACCCACAGATACGCAGTATTTT.